Listed below are T cell receptor beta chains from one sample, sequenced in a study of vaccination and CD4 T cells after COVID-19. Their specific antigens are unknown. MiXCR, run by TCRdb on the PCR reads, gives a single entry per CDR3 protein. In the table there are several thousand distinct CDR3 sequences, about 19% of which are singletons. The sequencing input was CD4+ T cells from blood, cultured in vitro. These TCRs come from a human donor who had recovered from COVID-19. Each CDR3 is given with its conserved first and last residue.

j_call: TRBJ2-7
v_call: TRBV20-1
cdr3_aa: CSATLGAGGYYEQYF

j_call: TRBJ1-4
v_call: TRBV6-5
cdr3_aa: CASSYSQGAALNEKLFF

j_call: TRBJ1-2
v_call: TRBV6-1
cdr3_aa: CASSRGQIYGYTF

j_call: TRBJ2-7
v_call: TRBV5-4
cdr3_aa: CASSYIAGGQYEQYF

j_call: TRBJ1-5
v_call: TRBV12-3/TRBV12-4
cdr3_aa: CASSRQPEQPQHF

j_call: TRBJ2-7
v_call: TRBV7-9
cdr3_aa: CASSWDLRGDYEQYF

j_call: TRBJ2-3
v_call: TRBV12-2
cdr3_aa: CASRLGADTQYF

j_call: TRBJ1-2
v_call: TRBV2
cdr3_aa: CASGRSYYGYTF

j_call: TRBJ2-5
v_call: TRBV10-3
cdr3_aa: CAIAEYQETQYF

j_call: TRBJ2-2
v_call: TRBV15
cdr3_aa: CATSRERGLAAGELFF

j_call: TRBJ1-6
v_call: TRBV7-8
cdr3_aa: CASSSPTGSNSPLHF

j_call: TRBJ2-1
v_call: TRBV7-7
cdr3_aa: CASSQEPGSQQFF

j_call: TRBJ1-3
v_call: TRBV5-8
cdr3_aa: CASSFGLAASGNTIYF

j_call: TRBJ1-1
v_call: TRBV7-9
cdr3_aa: CASSVETGTEAFF

j_call: TRBJ2-5
v_call: TRBV5-1
cdr3_aa: CASSWVGGETQYF

j_call: TRBJ1-6
v_call: TRBV12-5
cdr3_aa: CASGLGTGFSPLHF

j_call: TRBJ1-1
v_call: TRBV30
cdr3_aa: CAWSPRGGGGNTEAFF

j_call: TRBJ2-3
v_call: TRBV19
cdr3_aa: CASNQPGGGDTQYF

j_call: TRBJ1-5
v_call: TRBV19
cdr3_aa: CASRTQGSNQPQHF

j_call: TRBJ1-5
v_call: TRBV30
cdr3_aa: CAWSSPLRSSNQPQHF

j_call: TRBJ1-2
v_call: TRBV5-8
cdr3_aa: CASSQRQAVRGYTF

j_call: TRBJ2-7
v_call: TRBV7-9
cdr3_aa: CASSHSSGYEQYF

j_call: TRBJ2-1
v_call: TRBV4-1
cdr3_aa: CASSQHGGEQFF

j_call: TRBJ1-5
v_call: TRBV6-1
cdr3_aa: CASSDIPPQHF

j_call: TRBJ2-2
v_call: TRBV5-4
cdr3_aa: CASSLGRTGELFF

j_call: TRBJ2-2
v_call: TRBV11-3
cdr3_aa: CASSPGVTGETGELFF

j_call: TRBJ1-6
v_call: TRBV4-2
cdr3_aa: CASSQERGFNSPLHF

j_call: TRBJ1-4
v_call: TRBV20-1
cdr3_aa: CSATKGTGGEKLFF